This T cell receptor beta chain was found in a study of control samples from healthy donors and cancer patients. The CDR3 is 14 amino acids. The V gene's germline CDR1 is LGHNA and CDR2 YSLEER. Trimming took 0 bases from V and 8 from J; bases not matched to a gene: 4. Using immunoSEQ multiplex PCR, the repertoire was profiled, and TCRdb retains in-frame clones only, with some absent. Of 80,000 or so clones detected, roughly 92% appear once; the ten largest clones hold 5.5% to 6.5%. This receptor was taken from a woman in her sixties or seventies in good health. The specimen was blood. The genes are TRBV4-3 and TRBJ2-1, with 7 bases identical to TRBD2. The DNA for the CDR3 is TGCGCCAGCAGCCAAGACTCACGGGGGGATGAGCAGTTCTTC. It codes for CASSQDSRGDEQFF.